This T cell receptor beta chain is from a study of T cells in Graves' hyperthyroidism and ophthalmopathy. Regarding the study as a whole: Separating ophthalmopathy from stable hyperthyroidism was achieved by a 13 V-J model.

In regard to this clonotype: The antigen is undetermined.

Germline CDR1 DFQATT, CDR2 SNEGSKA (reference sequence). The CDR3 runs to 13 residues. The junction had 7 bases not matched to a gene; V was cut back by 6 bases and J by 2 bases. TCR beta CDR3 regions were amplified from RNA transcripts. Initially, a first-round RT-PCR of the TCR CDR3 employed the HTBI primer set. TCRdb fed the multiplex PCR reads into MiXCR, producing one record per CDR3 protein. Among roughly 500,000 distinct CDR3 sequences, approximately 48% were seen once, and the ten largest hold 44%. The chain is built from TRBV20-1 and TRBJ2-7; 7 bases map to TRBD1. Sequenced sample: peripheral blood or thyroid tissue (not recorded which). The TCR was taken from an adult woman with Graves' disease, either hyperthyroidism or ophthalmopathy (not recorded which). CDR3: CSARGDRPYEQYF. The CDR3 nucleotides read TGCAGTGCACGAGGGGACAGACCCTACGAGCAGTACTTC.